This TCR beta chain was profiled in a study of shared clonotypes between healthy human individuals. In the study overall: With ages of 18 to 49, the donors were two women and three men. There were three CD4 naive, three CD4 memory, two CD8 naive and one CD8 memory plates per donor. General study points: It was only blood that was sampled, and tissue repertoires likely differ.

In germline, CDR1 is SGHDN, CDR2 FVKESK. The CDR3 spans 13 residues. The V end was cut by 4 bases, the J end by 9 bases, with 10 bases between. The count of this clone is one. No antigen is known for it. Generated by immunoSEQ multiplex PCR, the TCRdb table keeps only in-frame clones and is missing some. The sample gives some 2 million clones, around 96% of which show up once; roughly 1% is in the top ten. It was CD45RO-negative cells, positively selected for CCR7, that made up naive CD8 cells, with terminally differentiated effector memory CD45RA+ cells excluded. Material: naive CD8+ T cells sorted from blood. This clonotype was obtained from a man between 18 and 35 years old in good health. The V and J genes are TRBV14 and TRBJ1-6, with no clear D. The CDR3 here is CASSPINGSPLHF. For the CDR3, the DNA is TGTGCCAGCAGCCCAATAAACGGTTCACCCCTCCACTTT.